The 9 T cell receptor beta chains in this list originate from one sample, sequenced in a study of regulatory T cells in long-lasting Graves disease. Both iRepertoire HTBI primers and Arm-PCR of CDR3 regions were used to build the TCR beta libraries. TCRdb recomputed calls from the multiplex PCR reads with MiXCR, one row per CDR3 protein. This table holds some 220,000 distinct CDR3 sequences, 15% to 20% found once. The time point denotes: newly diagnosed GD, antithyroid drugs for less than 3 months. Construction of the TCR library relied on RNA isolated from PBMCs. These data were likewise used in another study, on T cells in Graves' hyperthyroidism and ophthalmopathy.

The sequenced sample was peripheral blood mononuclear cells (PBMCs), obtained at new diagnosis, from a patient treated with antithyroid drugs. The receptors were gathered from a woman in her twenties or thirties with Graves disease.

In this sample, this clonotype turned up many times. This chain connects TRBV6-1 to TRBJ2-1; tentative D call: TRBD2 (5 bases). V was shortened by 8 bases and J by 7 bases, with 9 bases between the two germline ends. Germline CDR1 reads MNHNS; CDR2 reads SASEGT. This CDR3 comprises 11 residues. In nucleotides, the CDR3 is TGTGCCAGCGGCCCGGGGAATGAGCAGTTCTTC. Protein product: CASGPGNEQFF.

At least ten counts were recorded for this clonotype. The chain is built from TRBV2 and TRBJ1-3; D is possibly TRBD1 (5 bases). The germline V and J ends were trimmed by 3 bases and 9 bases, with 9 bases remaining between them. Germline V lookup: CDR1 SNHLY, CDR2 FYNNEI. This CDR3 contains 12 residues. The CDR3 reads CASSERDRTIYF. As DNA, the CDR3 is TGTGCCAGCAGTGAGAGGGACCGCACCATATATTTT.

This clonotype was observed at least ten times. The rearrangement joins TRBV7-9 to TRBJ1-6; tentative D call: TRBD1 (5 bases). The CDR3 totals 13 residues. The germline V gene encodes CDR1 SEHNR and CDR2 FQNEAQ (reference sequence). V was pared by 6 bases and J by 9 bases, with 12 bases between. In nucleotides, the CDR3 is TGTGCCAGCAGAGGGGTTGTGAGTTCACCCCTCCACTTT. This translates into CASRGVVSSPLHF.

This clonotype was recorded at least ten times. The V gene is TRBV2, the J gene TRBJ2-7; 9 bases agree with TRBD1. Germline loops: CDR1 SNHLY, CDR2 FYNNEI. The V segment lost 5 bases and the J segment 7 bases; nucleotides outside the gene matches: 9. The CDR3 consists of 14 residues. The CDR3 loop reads CASSLTSGTGEQYF. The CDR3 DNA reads TGTGCCAGCAGTTTAACCTCCGGGACAGGGGAGCAGTACTTC.

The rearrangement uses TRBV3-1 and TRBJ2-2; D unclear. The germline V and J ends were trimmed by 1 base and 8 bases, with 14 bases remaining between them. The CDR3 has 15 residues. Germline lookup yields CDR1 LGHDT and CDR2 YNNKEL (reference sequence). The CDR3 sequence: CASSQGPGSAGELFF. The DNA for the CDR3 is TGTGCCAGCAGCCAAGGTCCAGGTTCGGCAGGGGAGCTGTTTTTT.

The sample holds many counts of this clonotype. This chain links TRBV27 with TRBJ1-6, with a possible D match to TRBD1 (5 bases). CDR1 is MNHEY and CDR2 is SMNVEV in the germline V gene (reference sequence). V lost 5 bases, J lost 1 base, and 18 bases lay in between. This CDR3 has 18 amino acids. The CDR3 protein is CASSPTPGGKSYNSPLHF. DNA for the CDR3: TGTGCCAGCAGTCCCACCCCGGGGGGAAAGTCCTATAATTCACCCCTCCACTTT.

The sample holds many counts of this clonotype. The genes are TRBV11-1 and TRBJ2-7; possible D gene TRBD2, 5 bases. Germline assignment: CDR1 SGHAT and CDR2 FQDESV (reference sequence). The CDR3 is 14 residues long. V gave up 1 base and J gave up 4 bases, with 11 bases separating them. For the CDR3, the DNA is TGTGCCAGCAGCTTAGACGGAGACTATTACGAGCAGTACTTC. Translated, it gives CASSLDGDYYEQYF.

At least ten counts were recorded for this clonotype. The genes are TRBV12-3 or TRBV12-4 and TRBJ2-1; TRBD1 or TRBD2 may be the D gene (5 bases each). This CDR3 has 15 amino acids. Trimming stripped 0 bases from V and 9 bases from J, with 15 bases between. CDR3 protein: CASSLAGEGAGEQFF. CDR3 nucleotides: TGTGCCAGCAGTTTAGCGGGGGAAGGGGCGGGTGAGCAGTTCTTC.

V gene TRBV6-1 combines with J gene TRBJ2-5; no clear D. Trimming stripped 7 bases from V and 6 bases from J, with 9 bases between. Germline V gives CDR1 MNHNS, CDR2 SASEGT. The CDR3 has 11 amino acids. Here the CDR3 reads CASTLAKTQYF. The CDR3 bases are TGTGCCAGCACTCTTGCCAAGACCCAGTACTTC.